This T cell receptor (beta chain) was documented in a study of human T cells and chemical hapten exposure. Study-level information: Sensitization was performed using 2% DPC on a roughly 2 cm by roughly 2 cm upper inner arm skin site.

Regarding this clonotype: The antigen is undetermined.

From the RACE reads, TCRdb called clonotypes with MiXCR, one entry per CDR3 protein. The table lists about 190,000 distinct CDR3 sequences, approximately 24% of them singletons. The study's findings and limits: DPC sensitization did not alter TCRs above 1 in 1000 frequency.

Time point specified: patch test 3, about 24 weeks after DPC sensitization. The sample's treatment: therapeutic diphenylcyclopropenone sensitization with weekly scalp DPC. The V gene lost 0 bases and the J gene lost 6 bases, with 11 bases spanning the gap. Germline V gives CDR1 ENHRY, CDR2 SYGVKD. CDR3 length: 15 residues. This receptor was identified in a woman aged 40 to 55 with alopecia areata. Some clones in this sample may be carry-over from other donors' samples. This rearrangement joins TRBV10-3 to TRBJ1-4; possibly TRBD1 for D (6 bases). The specimen was whole blood, collected in connection with sensitization to the hapten diphenylcyclopropenone (DPC). The CDR3 DNA sequence: TGTGCCATCAGTGAGTCAAGGGCAGGGGATGAAAAACTGTTTTTT. Its protein is CAISESRAGDEKLFF.